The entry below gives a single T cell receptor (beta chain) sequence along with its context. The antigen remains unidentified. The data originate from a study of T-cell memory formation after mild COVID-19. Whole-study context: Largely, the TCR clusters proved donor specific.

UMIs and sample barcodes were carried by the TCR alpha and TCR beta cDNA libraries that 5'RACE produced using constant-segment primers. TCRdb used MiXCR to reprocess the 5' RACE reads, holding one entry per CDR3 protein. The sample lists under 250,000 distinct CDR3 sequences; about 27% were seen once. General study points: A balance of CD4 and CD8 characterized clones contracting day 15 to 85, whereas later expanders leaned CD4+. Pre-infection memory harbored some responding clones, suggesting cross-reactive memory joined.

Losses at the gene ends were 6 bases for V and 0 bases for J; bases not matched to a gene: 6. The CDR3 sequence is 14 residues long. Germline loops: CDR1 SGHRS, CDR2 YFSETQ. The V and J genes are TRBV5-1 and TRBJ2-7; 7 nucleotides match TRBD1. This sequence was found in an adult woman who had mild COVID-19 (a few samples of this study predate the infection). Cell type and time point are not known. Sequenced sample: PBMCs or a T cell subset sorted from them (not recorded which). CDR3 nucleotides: TGCGCCAGCAACCTCGACAGGGCCTCCTACGAGCAGTACTTC. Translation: CASNLDRASYEQYF.